This entry describes one T cell receptor (beta chain). Its antigen is undetermined. The source of the sample is a study of a mutant IDH1 vaccine in newly diagnosed glioma. Study information: Mean patient age was about 40 years; approximately 60% were male and roughly 38% female. Prior therapy was radiotherapy, temozolomide, or both; most received both.

V lost 4 bases and J lost 7, with 14 bases in between. Germline loops: CDR1 SGHTA, CDR2 FQGNSA. This CDR3 comprises 14 residues. Here immunoSEQ multiplex PCR was the method, and the copy in TCRdb shows in-frame clones only, minus some. The sample consists of about 56,000 clones, 75% to 90% of them appearing once. Documented time point: week 47, end of study. Vaccine doses each comprised 300 ug of mutant IDH1 20-mer peptide, with topical imiquimod. This sequence joins TRBV7-2 and TRBJ2-1; D remains ambiguous. The sequence derives from a woman aged 50 to 65 with glioma. Sequences were derived from PBMCs, sampled from a glioma patient whose treatment included an IDH1 peptide vaccine. This CDR3 is CASSYSPLGNEQFF. The CDR3 DNA is TGTGCCAGCAGCTACAGCCCTTTAGGGAATGAGCAGTTCTTC.